The next 8 T cell receptor beta chains were all read from a single sample in a study of OX40 agonist ivuxolimab in advanced cancers. Sequenced by immunoSEQ multiplex PCR; TCRdb stores in-frame clones only, minus some. The sample lists fewer than 25,000 clones; approximately 83% were seen once. Source: CD4+ or CD8+ T cells sorted from blood, taken in a trial of the OX40 agonist ivuxolimab. The receptors shown here come from an adult with an advanced solid tumor such as melanoma, head and neck, liver or kidney cancer.

The chain joins TRBV5-1 to TRBJ2-2, with D uncertain. CDR3 size: 15 residues. V was clipped by 5 bases and J by 1 base, with 12 bases between them. In germline, CDR1 is SGHRS, CDR2 YFSETQ. The CDR3 DNA sequence: TGCGCCAGCAGTCCCTACCGGGTGAACACCGGGGAGCTGTTTTTT. Translating it yields CASSPYRVNTGELFF.

The rearrangement links TRBV7-9 to TRBJ2-1; D ambiguous. Trimming cost V 4 bases and J 8 bases, with 9 bases left between them. The CDR3 has 12 amino acids. Germline V gives CDR1 SEHNR, CDR2 FQNEAQ (reference sequence). CDR3 sequence reads: CASSWSQDEQFF. The CDR3 DNA follows: TGTGCCAGCAGCTGGAGTCAAGATGAGCAGTTCTTC.

The rearrangement joins TRBV4-1 to TRBJ2-1, with 10 nucleotides matching TRBD2. Germline V gene sequence: CDR1 MGHRA, CDR2 YSYEKL. V shed 3 bases and J 1 base; nucleotides not matched to a gene: 0. The length of the CDR3 is 15 residues. The CDR3 loop is CASSQTSGSYNEQFF. The CDR3 DNA reads as TGCGCCAGCAGCCAGACTAGCGGGTCCTACAATGAGCAGTTCTTC.

The V call is TRBV13, the J call TRBJ1-1, with D possibly matching TRBD1 (5 bases). Between the trimmed V and J ends, which lost 6 bases and 6 bases, there was a span of 17 bases. This CDR3 comprises 14 residues. The germline CDR1 and CDR2 sequences are PRHDT and FYEKMQ (reference sequence). The CDR3 loop reads CASSYLGDPAEAFF. CDR3 bases: TGTGCCAGCAGTTACTTAGGGGATCCAGCTGAAGCTTTCTTT. Full variable domain (remainder filled in from reference TRBV13 and TRBJ1-1): AAGVIQSPRHLIKEKRETATLKCYPIPRHDTVYWYQQGPGQDPQFLISFYEKMQSDKGSIPDRFSAQQFSDYHSELNMSSLELGDSALYFCASSYLGDPAEAFFGQGTRLTVV.

CDR3 amino acids: CASSLTGGRGNQPQHF. The CDR3 bases are TGTGCCAGCAGTTTAACAGGGGGCAGGGGCAATCAGCCCCAGCATTTT. The chain couples TRBV27 to TRBJ1-5, with TRBD1 matching 9 bases. Per germline, CDR1 MNHEY and CDR2 SMNVEV (reference sequence). The CDR3 loop spans 16 amino acids. V dropped 2 bases and J dropped 2; count of bases not matched to a gene: 4.

The gene calls are TRBV4-2 and TRBJ2-3; 12 positions match TRBD2. Germline V gene sequence: CDR1 LGHNA, CDR2 YNFKEQ. The junction had 11 bases not matched to a gene; V was cut back by 0 bases and J by 4 bases. The CDR3 is made up of 19 amino acids. The CDR3 nucleotides are TGTGCCAGCAGCCAAGAGCCCCAGTCGACTAGCGGGAGCTCAGATACGCAGTATTTT. It codes for CASSQEPQSTSGSSDTQYF.

By proportion, this clone is large. The genes are TRBV6-5 and TRBJ2-6; D not resolved. From germline, CDR1 is MNHEY and CDR2 SVGAGI. The CDR3 sequence is 15 residues long. The V end was cut by 3 bases, the J end by 0 bases, with 6 bases between. CDR3 DNA: TGTGCCAGCAGTTATGTGAGCTCTGGGGCCAACGTCCTGACTTTC. It yields the protein CASSYVSSGANVLTF.

This chain uses TRBV9 with TRBJ1-1, with TRBD1 as a possible D gene (5 bases). The germline V and J ends were trimmed by 2 bases and 4 bases, with 9 bases remaining between them. Germline CDR1 and CDR2: SGDLS and YYNGEE. The CDR3 has 13 residues. The DNA for the CDR3 is TGTGCCAGCAGCGTGGGGGGGACCACTGAAGCTTTCTTT. It specifies CASSVGGTTEAFF. Using reference TRBV9 and TRBJ1-1 for the parts outside the CDR3, the full variable domain is DSGVTQTPKHLITATGQRVTLRCSPRSGDLSVYWYQQSLDQGLQFLIQYYNGEERAKGNILERFSAQQFPDLHSELNLSSLELGDSALYFCASSVGGTTEAFFGQGTRLTVV.